This passage covers 2 T cell receptor beta chains from one sample sequenced in a study of cytomegalovirus exposure and HLA in healthy donors. Vbeta (60) and Jbeta (13) primers were used in the PCR. Only in-frame clones appear in the TCRdb table, and some are missing; sequencing was by immunoSEQ multiplex PCR. This table holds approximately 95,000 clones, about four fifths found once. Input material: PBMCs. The receptors originated from a woman in her thirties or forties in good health and CMV-seropositive.

V and J are TRBV9 and TRBJ2-1; TRBD2 matches at 7 bases. CDR3 size: 15 residues. Germline CDR1 and CDR2: SGDLS and YYNGEE. Losses at the gene ends were 3 bases for V and 4 bases for J; bases not matched to a gene: 7. CDR3 DNA sequence: TGTGCCAGCAGCGCCGAGCGGGGATCTTACAATGAGCAGTTCTTC. Translation: CASSAERGSYNEQFF.

This clone was observed a handful of times. The CDR3 DNA sequence: TGTGCCAGCAGCCAACCGCTAGCGGGAGGGGCCAATGAGCAGTTCTTC. Translation: CASSQPLAGGANEQFF. The chain employs TRBV5-4 and TRBJ2-1, with 12 bases identical to TRBD2. V shed 4 bases and J 6 bases; nucleotides not matched to a gene: 8. Looked up from germline, CDR1 is SGHNT and CDR2 is YYREEE (reference sequence). The CDR3 totals 16 residues.